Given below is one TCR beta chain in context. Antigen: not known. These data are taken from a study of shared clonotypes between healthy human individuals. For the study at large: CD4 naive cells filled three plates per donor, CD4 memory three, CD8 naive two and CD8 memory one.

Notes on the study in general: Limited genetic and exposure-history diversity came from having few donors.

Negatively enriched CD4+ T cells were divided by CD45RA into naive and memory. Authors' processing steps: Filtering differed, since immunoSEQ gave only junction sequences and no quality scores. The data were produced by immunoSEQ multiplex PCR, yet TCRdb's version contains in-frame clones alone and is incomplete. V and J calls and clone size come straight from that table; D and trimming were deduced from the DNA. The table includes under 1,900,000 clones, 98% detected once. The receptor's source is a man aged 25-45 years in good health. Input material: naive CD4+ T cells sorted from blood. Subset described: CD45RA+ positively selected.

The CDR3 loop is CASSPTTDEKLFF. The DNA for the CDR3 is TGTGCCAGCAGCCCCACCACGGACGAAAAACTGTTTTTT. The chain has TRBV5-6 and TRBJ1-4; D unclear. The germline V gene encodes CDR1 SGHDT and CDR2 YYEEEE. V gave up 4 bases and J gave up 8 bases, with 12 bases separating them. The CDR3 extends over 13 amino acids.